These 31 T cell receptor beta chains were all obtained from the same sample, sequenced in a study of blood T cell repertoires in COVID-19. Produced via immunoSEQ multiplex PCR; TCRdb's table is partial and in-frame only. The sample records roughly 270,000 clones, about 82% being singletons. The sequencing sample was made of peripheral blood. The receptors derive from a man aged 45 to 65 with active or convalescent COVID-19.

The J gene is TRBJ1-3, the V gene TRBV6-1; the D gene is possibly TRBD1 (6 bases). The CDR3 spans 15 residues. V lost 3 bases and J lost 2, with 11 bases in between. Per the germline V gene, CDR1 is MNHNS and CDR2 is SASEGT. CDR3 nucleotides: TGTGCCAGCAGTGATACAGGGAAAACTGGAAACACCATATATTTT. Translating gives CASSDTGKTGNTIYF.

This chain connects TRBV28 to TRBJ1-1, with a tentative D call TRBD1 (5 bases). The germline CDR1 and CDR2 sequences are MDHEN and SYDVKM. The CDR3 contains 18 residues. Trimming stripped 2 bases from V and 4 bases from J, with 23 bases between. CDR3 protein: CASSLTGGTSLLVTEAFF. In DNA form, the CDR3 reads TGTGCCAGCAGTTTAACCGGTGGGACTTCCCTCTTAGTCACTGAAGCTTTCTTT.

The chain is built from TRBV7-2 and TRBJ1-2; TRBD1 might be the D (5 bases). The CDR3 has 12 amino acids. Germline V gene lookup returns CDR1 SGHTA and CDR2 FQGNSA. V lost 5 bases and J lost 8, with 12 bases in between. The CDR3 reads CASSRGGLGYTF. In DNA form, the CDR3 reads TGTGCCAGCAGCCGTGGGGGGTTAGGCTACACCTTC.

The chain combines TRBV3-1 (or the pseudogene TRBV3-2) with TRBJ2-1; D possibly corresponds to TRBD2 (7 bases). Trimming took 4 bases from V and 2 from J, leaving 24 bases between them. Germline V gives CDR1 LGHDT, CDR2 YNNKEL (reference sequence). CDR3 length: 19 residues. CDR3 DNA sequence: TGTGCCAGCAGCCCCCGAGTCTTGAGCGGGACACGGACCTACAATGAGCAGTTCTTC. Protein product: CASSPRVLSGTRTYNEQFF.

The CDR3, as DNA: TGTGCCAGCAGTTTAGCGGACTGGAAGTACTTC. As protein: CASSLADWKYF. V usage is TRBV12-3 or TRBV12-4 and J usage is TRBJ2-7, with D possibly matching TRBD2 (5 bases). The V end was cut by 0 bases, the J end by 11 bases, with 8 bases between. CDR3 length: 11 amino acids.

This clone is a singleton in its sample. The V gene is TRBV28, the J gene TRBJ1-3, with no clear D. The V gene's germline CDR1 is MDHEN and CDR2 SYDVKM. Trimming took off 8 bases at V and 0 bases at J, with 17 bases between the two ends. The CDR3 runs 16 residues. The CDR3 nucleotides read TGTGCCAGCCGCCCGGTTTTTCGTGACTCTGGAAACACCATATATTTT. Amino acids: CASRPVFRDSGNTIYF.

The genes are TRBV2 and TRBJ2-1, with 7 bases that match TRBD2. CDR3 length: 13 residues. Trimming took 4 bases from V and 8 from J; bases not matched to a gene: 5. Looked up from germline, CDR1 is SNHLY and CDR2 is FYNNEI. CDR3 sequence reads: CASSGGTTYEQFF. CDR3 nucleotides: TGTGCCAGCAGTGGAGGGACTACCTATGAGCAGTTCTTC.

The V call is TRBV10-3, the J call TRBJ2-7, with 8 positions matching TRBD2. This CDR3 is built from 12 residues. V shed 11 bases and J 5 bases; nucleotides not matched to a gene: 8. Germline-derived CDR1 and CDR2 are ENHRY and SYGVKD. The CDR3 bases are TGTGCCTCCAAAACCGGGGGGGACGAGCAGTACTTC. Its translation: CASKTGGDEQYF.

This chain links TRBV2 with TRBJ1-6; 8 nucleotides align to TRBD1. The CDR3 covers 16 residues. Germline CDR1 is SNHLY and CDR2 is FYNNEI. V trimming: 6 bases; J trimming: 5 bases; junction bases outside the gene matches: 9. The CDR3 loop reads CASRGTGGRDNSPLHF. In DNA form, the CDR3 reads TGTGCCAGCAGGGGAACAGGGGGTCGTGATAATTCACCCCTCCACTTT.

The J gene is TRBJ2-5, the V gene TRBV10-2; 8 bases line up with TRBD1. CDR3 size: 14 residues. Losses at the gene ends were 8 bases for V and 5 bases for J; bases not matched to a gene: 10. Germline loops: CDR1 WSHSY, CDR2 SAAADI. The CDR3 coding sequence is TGCGCCAGCGCCCGGAACAGGGGGAGTGAGACCCAGTACTTC. This gives the protein CASARNRGSETQYF.

The chain recombines TRBV19 with TRBJ2-7, with D possibly being TRBD2 (6 bases). Trimming shortened V by 3 bases and J by 2 bases, and 14 bases separated the two germline ends. The CDR3 has 15 residues. Germline CDR1 and CDR2: LNHDA and SQIVND (reference sequence). The CDR3 nucleotides are TGTGCCAGTAGTATTTCTCCGACTAGTACCTACGAGCAGTACTTC. This encodes CASSISPTSTYEQYF.

The chain employs TRBV2 and TRBJ1-3, with D tentatively TRBD1 (6 bases). Germline CDR1 and CDR2: SNHLY and FYNNEI. The CDR3 is 14 residues long. Trimming removed 3 bases at V and 4 bases at J, with 10 bases between. CDR3 region: CASSDSGEGNTIYF. The CDR3 nucleotides are TGTGCCAGCAGTGATTCAGGGGAAGGAAACACCATATATTTT. The full variable domain, rest sourced from reference TRBV2 and TRBJ1-3, is EPEVTQTPSHQVTQMGQEVILRCVPISNHLYFYWYRQILGQKVEFLVSFYNNEISEKSEIFDDQFSVERPDGSNFTLKIRSTKLEDSAMYFCASSDSGEGNTIYFGEGSWLTVV.

The chain uses TRBV20-1 and TRBJ2-7; D is possibly TRBD2 (6 bases). Between the trimmed V and J ends, which lost 3 bases and 7 bases, there was a span of 16 bases. The CDR3 has 13 residues. Germline CDR1 is DFQATT and CDR2 is SNEGSKA (reference sequence). This CDR3 reads CSASRQSRGEQYF. The CDR3 nucleotides read TGCAGTGCTAGTCGACAGAGCCGGGGGGAGCAGTACTTC.

The rearrangement links TRBV19 to TRBJ2-1; 8 positions agree with TRBD2. The V segment lost 1 base and the J segment 6 bases; nucleotides outside the gene matches: 11. CDR3 length equals 17 residues. Per germline, CDR1 LNHDA and CDR2 SQIVND (reference sequence). CDR3 region: CASSIAASGRAFNEQFF. The CDR3 region has the DNA TGTGCCAGTAGTATAGCCGCTTCCGGGAGGGCCTTCAATGAGCAGTTCTTC.

CDR3 coding DNA: TGTGCCAGCAGTGAAGCCGTACTAGCCGTATCCTACGAGCAGTACTTC. This translates into CASSEAVLAVSYEQYF. V usage is TRBV6-1 and J usage is TRBJ2-7, with D tentatively TRBD2 (6 bases). The CDR3 loop spans 16 amino acids. V gave up 0 bases and J gave up 1 base, with 13 bases separating them. CDR1 is MNHNS, CDR2 SASEGT, per germline.

This clone was counted a single time. V and J are TRBV5-8 and TRBJ1-3, with a weak D call TRBD1 (5 bases). Germline-derived CDR1 and CDR2 are SGHTS and YDEGEE. The V end lost 6 bases, the J end lost 3 bases, and 19 bases lay between the germline ends. CDR3 length: 16 residues. The CDR3 reads CASTSRLGADGNTIYF. CDR3 coding DNA: TGTGCCAGCACCTCCCGCCTAGGGGCAGATGGAAACACCATATATTTT.

This chain links TRBV5-1 with TRBJ2-2; 9 bases align to TRBD2. Germline-derived CDR1 and CDR2 are SGHRS and YFSETQ. V trimming: 3 bases; J trimming: 1 base; junction bases outside the gene matches: 4. The CDR3 runs 16 residues. The CDR3 coding sequence is TGCGCCAGCAGCTCGCTGACTAGCGGGAACACCGGGGAGCTGTTTTTT. This encodes CASSSLTSGNTGELFF.

The chain recombines TRBV5-6 with TRBJ2-3; D remains ambiguous. From germline, CDR1 is SGHDT and CDR2 YYEEEE. The CDR3 extends over 14 amino acids. V dropped 4 bases and J dropped 0 bases, with 9 bases sitting between them. CDR3 nucleotide sequence: TGTGCCAGCAGCCCACCGACTAGCACAGATACGCAGTATTTT. Its translation: CASSPPTSTDTQYF.

The chain's CDR3 is CASRDRGISQETQYF. The CDR3 region has the DNA TGTGCCAGTAGGGACAGAGGAATTTCCCAAGAGACCCAGTACTTC. V gene TRBV6-6 combines with J gene TRBJ2-5; 7 bases match TRBD1. Germline-derived CDR1 and CDR2 are MNHNY and SVGAGI (reference sequence). V was clipped by 9 bases and J by 1 base; unmatched bases: 11. CDR3 length: 15 amino acids.

This chain connects TRBV20-1 to TRBJ2-2; 8 bases map to TRBD1. Trimming at V came to 3 bases and at J to 6 bases, leaving 6 bases not matched to a gene. This CDR3 is 14 amino acids long. Germline V CDR1 and CDR2: DFQATT, SNEGSKA (reference sequence). The DNA for the CDR3 is TGCAGTGCTAGTACGGCAGGGGGCGCCGGGGAGCTGTTTTTT. It is translated as CSASTAGGAGELFF.

The genes are TRBV7-3 and TRBJ1-1; TRBD1 agrees at 7 bases. This CDR3 comprises 15 residues. Germline CDR1 and CDR2: SGHTA and FQGTGA. The V segment lost 1 base and the J segment 1 base; nucleotides outside the gene matches: 3. The DNA of the CDR3 is TGTGCCAGCAGCTTAAATCCAGGGGGGAACACTGAAGCTTTCTTT. Amino acid sequence: CASSLNPGGNTEAFF.

This chain links TRBV30 with TRBJ2-3, with 14 positions matching TRBD2. The CDR3 sequence is 16 residues long. V lost 1 base, J lost 5 bases, and 5 bases stayed unmatched. CDR1 is GTSNPN, CDR2 SVGIG, per germline (reference sequence). CDR3 coding DNA: TGTGCCTGGAGTGCCGGACTAGCGGGAGGAGGAGATACGCAGTATTTT. Amino acid sequence: CAWSAGLAGGGDTQYF.

J is TRBJ1-5 and V is TRBV7-2; weak D call: TRBD1 (5 bases). Trimming removed 7 bases at V and 4 bases at J, with 11 bases between. Germline V gives CDR1 SGHTA, CDR2 FQGNSA. The CDR3 is made up of 13 amino acids. CDR3 amino acids: CASTPGGNQPQHF. The CDR3 DNA is TGTGCCAGCACCCCTGGGGGGAATCAGCCCCAGCATTTT.

The chain employs TRBV28 and TRBJ1-4, with TRBD1 matching 9 bases. Germline CDR1 MDHEN, CDR2 SYDVKM. J gave up 8 bases and V 3 bases, and 16 bases lay outside the gene matches. CDR3 length equals 18 residues. CDR3 bases: TGTGCCAGCAGTTTCTTAGCACAATTGGGACAGGGACGCGAAAAACTGTTTTTT. Its translation: CASSFLAQLGQGREKLFF.

The V and J genes are TRBV5-4 and TRBJ2-7; 8 nucleotides align to TRBD1. Germline CDR1 and CDR2: SGHNT and YYREEE (reference sequence). The CDR3 is 15 amino acids. The junction had 5 bases not matched to a gene; V was cut back by 0 bases and J by 3 bases. The CDR3 reads CASSLEGTGDYEQYF. The CDR3 DNA reads as TGTGCCAGCAGCTTGGAAGGGACAGGTGACTACGAGCAGTACTTC.

The rearrangement uses TRBV10-3 and TRBJ1-2; 8 nucleotides match TRBD1. The CDR3 is made up of 12 amino acids. The germline V gene encodes CDR1 ENHRY and CDR2 SYGVKD. Germline trimming cut 6 bases from V and 3 bases from J; bases unmatched to any gene: 0. CDR3 sequence (DNA): TGTGCCATCAGGGGACAGGACTATGGCTACACCTTC. Translating it yields CAIRGQDYGYTF.

This chain connects TRBV11-2 to TRBJ1-1; no clear D. CDR1 is SGHAT and CDR2 is FQNNGV in the germline V gene. CDR3 length equals 14 residues. The V gene lost 1 base and the J gene lost 4 bases, with 10 bases spanning the gap. For the CDR3, the DNA is TGTGCCAGCAGCTTAGGGTTCCGGAGCACTGAAGCTTTCTTT. This gives the protein CASSLGFRSTEAFF.

This chain joins TRBV7-9 and TRBJ1-3; D not certain. Germline-derived CDR1 and CDR2 are SEHNR and FQNEAQ (reference sequence). This CDR3 is built from 16 residues. The ends were cut back, 0 bases at V and 0 bases at J, with 9 bases in the middle. This chain's CDR3 is CASSLASGSSGNTIYF. CDR3 DNA sequence: TGTGCCAGCAGCTTAGCCTCGGGAAGCTCTGGAAACACCATATATTTT.

The V call is TRBV20-1, the J call TRBJ1-1, with D possibly being TRBD1 (5 bases). The CDR3 consists of 15 residues. Germline V gene lookup returns CDR1 DFQATT and CDR2 SNEGSKA (reference sequence). V was cut by 3 bases and J by 1 base, with 15 bases left in between. DNA for the CDR3: TGCAGTGCTAGTCAGGGCCTCCTTGAGAACACTGAAGCTTTCTTT. Translating it yields CSASQGLLENTEAFF.

The chain has TRBV5-1 and TRBJ1-4; TRBD1 matches 7 bases. The V segment lost 3 bases and the J segment 4 bases; nucleotides outside the gene matches: 3. The germline V gene has CDR1 SGHRS and CDR2 YFSETQ. CDR3 length equals 14 residues. The CDR3 protein is CASSYRGHNEKLFF. CDR3 nucleotides: TGCGCCAGCAGCTACAGGGGCCATAATGAAAAACTGTTTTTT.

This clone was detected only once. V and J are TRBV5-5 and TRBJ1-3; tentative D call: TRBD1 (5 bases). Germline CDR1 SGHKS, CDR2 YYEKEE (reference sequence). CDR3 length equals 16 residues. V was trimmed by 0 bases and J by 3 bases, leaving 13 bases between them. The CDR3 reads CASSLARGMDGNTIYF. Here the CDR3 DNA reads TGTGCCAGCAGCTTGGCACGGGGGATGGATGGAAACACCATATATTTT.